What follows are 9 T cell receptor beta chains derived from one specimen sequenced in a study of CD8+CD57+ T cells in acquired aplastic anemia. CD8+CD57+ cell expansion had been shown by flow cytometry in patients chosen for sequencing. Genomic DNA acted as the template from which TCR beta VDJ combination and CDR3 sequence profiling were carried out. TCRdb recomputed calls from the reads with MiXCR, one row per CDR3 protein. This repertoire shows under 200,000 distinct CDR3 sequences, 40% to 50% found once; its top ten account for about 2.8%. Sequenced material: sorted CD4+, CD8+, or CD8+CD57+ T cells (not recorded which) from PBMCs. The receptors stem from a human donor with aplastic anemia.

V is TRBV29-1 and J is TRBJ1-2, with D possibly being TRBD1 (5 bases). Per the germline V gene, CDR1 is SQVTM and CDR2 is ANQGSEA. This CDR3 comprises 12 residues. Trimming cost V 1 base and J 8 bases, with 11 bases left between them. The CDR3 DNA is TGCAGCGTTGAAGTCGGGGGGGAAGGCTACACCTTC. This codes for CSVEVGGEGYTF.

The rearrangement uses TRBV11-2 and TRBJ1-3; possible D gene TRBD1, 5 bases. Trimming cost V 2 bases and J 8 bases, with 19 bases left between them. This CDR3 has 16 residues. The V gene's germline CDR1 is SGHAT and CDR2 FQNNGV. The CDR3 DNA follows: TGTGCCAGCAGCTTATTGGGGCAGAGTGCTGGGTACACCATATATTTT. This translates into CASSLLGQSAGYTIYF.

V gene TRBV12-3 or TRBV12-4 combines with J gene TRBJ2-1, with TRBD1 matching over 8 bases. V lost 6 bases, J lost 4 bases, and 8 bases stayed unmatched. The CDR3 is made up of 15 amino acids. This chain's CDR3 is CASSWPGQVYNEQFF. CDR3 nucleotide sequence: TGTGCCAGCAGCTGGCCGGGACAGGTATACAATGAGCAGTTCTTC.

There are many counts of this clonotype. DNA for the CDR3: TGTGCCAGCAGCCCCGTGGCGGGAGTTGGTAACACCATATATTTT. Translating gives CASSPVAGVGNTIYF. V and J are TRBV5-5 and TRBJ1-3; unclear D gene. Trimming took off 4 bases at V and 7 bases at J, with 18 bases between the two ends. The CDR3 has 15 amino acids. The germline CDR1 and CDR2 sequences are SGHKS and YYEKEE (reference sequence).

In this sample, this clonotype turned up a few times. This CDR3 reads CASSTSGRGEQFF. As DNA, the CDR3 is TGTGCCAGTAGTACTAGCGGGAGGGGCGAGCAGTTCTTC. The rearrangement links TRBV19 to TRBJ2-1; 12 bases map to TRBD2. The J segment lost 10 bases and the V segment lost 4 bases, leaving 2 bases of the junction unmatched. Germline V gives CDR1 LNHDA, CDR2 SQIVND (reference sequence). The CDR3 covers 13 residues.

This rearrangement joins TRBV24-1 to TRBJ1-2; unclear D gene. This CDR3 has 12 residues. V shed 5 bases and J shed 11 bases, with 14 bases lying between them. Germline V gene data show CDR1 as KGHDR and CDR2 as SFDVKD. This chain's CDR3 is CATSGSTSAYTF. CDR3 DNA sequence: TGTGCCACCAGTGGTTCGACATCCGCGTACACCTTC.

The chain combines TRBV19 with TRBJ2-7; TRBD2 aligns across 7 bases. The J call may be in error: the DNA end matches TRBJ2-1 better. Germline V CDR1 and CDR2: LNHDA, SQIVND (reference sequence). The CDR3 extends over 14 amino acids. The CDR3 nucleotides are TGTGCCAGTAGTACAGCGGGACCAACCTACGAGCAGTTCTTC. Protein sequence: CASSTAGPTYEQFF.

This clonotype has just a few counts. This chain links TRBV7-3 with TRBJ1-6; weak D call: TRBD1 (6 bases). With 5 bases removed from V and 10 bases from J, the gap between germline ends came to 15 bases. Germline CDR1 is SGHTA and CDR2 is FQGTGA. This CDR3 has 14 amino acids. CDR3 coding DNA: TGTGCCAGCAGCCAAGGACAGCCCAGGTCACCCCTCCACTTT. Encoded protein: CASSQGQPRSPLHF.

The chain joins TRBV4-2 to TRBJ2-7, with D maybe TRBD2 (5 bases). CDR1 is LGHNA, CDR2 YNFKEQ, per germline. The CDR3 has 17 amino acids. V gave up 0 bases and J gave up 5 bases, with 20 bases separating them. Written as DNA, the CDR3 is TGTGCCAGCAGCCAAGATCTCCGGGGTGAGGACTCGGACGAGCAGTACTTC. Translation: CASSQDLRGEDSDEQYF.